This T cell receptor (beta chain) was sequenced for a study of T cells after yellow fever vaccination. The V and J ends lost 0 bases and 8 bases, in that order; junction bases with no gene match: 7. Germline V CDR1 and CDR2: MNHEY, SVGAGI. The CDR3 spans 15 residues. TCRdb re-called the 5' RACE reads through MiXCR, storing one row per CDR3 protein. The sample comprises 600,000 to 750,000 distinct CDR3 sequences, roughly 12% of which are singletons, and 14% to 15% rests with the top ten. This clonotype has just a few counts. Sample: PBMCs, taken on the day of the yellow fever booster vaccination. The sequence came from a man aged 25-45 years who received the YFV17D yellow fever vaccine. V usage is TRBV6-5 and J usage is TRBJ2-4, with 7 bases identical to TRBD1. The CDR3 DNA follows: TGTGCCAGCAGTTACTCGACAGGGCCAACGGACATTCAGTACTTC. It yields the protein CASSYSTGPTDIQYF.